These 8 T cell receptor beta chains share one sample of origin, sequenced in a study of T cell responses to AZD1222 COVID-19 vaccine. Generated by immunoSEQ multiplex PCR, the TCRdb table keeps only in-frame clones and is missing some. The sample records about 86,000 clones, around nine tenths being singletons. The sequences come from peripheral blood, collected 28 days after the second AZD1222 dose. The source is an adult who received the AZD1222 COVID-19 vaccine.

In DNA form, the CDR3 reads TGTGCCACCAGCAGAGGTGGCGGCGGTAATGAAAAACTGTTTTTT. This translates into CATSRGGGGNEKLFF. The gene calls are TRBV15 and TRBJ1-4; unclear D gene. V was trimmed by 1 base and J by 4 bases, leaving 10 bases between them. The CDR3 loop spans 15 amino acids. CDR1 LNHNV and CDR2 YYDKDF come from the germline V gene (reference sequence).

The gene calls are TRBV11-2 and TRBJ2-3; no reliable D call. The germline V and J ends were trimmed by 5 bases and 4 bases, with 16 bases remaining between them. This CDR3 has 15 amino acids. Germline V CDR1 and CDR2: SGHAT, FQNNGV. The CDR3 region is CASSQPGSAPDTQYF. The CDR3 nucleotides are TGTGCCAGCAGCCAACCTGGAAGTGCGCCAGATACGCAGTATTTT.

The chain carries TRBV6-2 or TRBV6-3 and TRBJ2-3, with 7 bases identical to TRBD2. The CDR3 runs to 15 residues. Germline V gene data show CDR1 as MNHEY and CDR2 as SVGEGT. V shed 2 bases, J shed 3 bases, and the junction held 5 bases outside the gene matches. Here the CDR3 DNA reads TGTGCCAGCAGTTACGGGGACTATAGGACAGATACGCAGTATTTT. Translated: CASSYGDYRTDTQYF.

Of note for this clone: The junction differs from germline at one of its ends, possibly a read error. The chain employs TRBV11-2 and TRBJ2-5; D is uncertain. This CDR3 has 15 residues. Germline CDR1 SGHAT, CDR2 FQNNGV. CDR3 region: CASSLGAQNQEAQYF. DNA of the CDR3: TGTGCCAGCAGCTTAGGTGCGCAGAACCAAGAGGCCCAGTACTTC.

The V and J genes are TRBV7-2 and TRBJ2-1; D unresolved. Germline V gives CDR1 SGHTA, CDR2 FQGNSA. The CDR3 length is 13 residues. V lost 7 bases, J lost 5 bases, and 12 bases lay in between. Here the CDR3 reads CASNKGLNNEQFF. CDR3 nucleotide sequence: TGTGCCAGCAACAAGGGTCTCAACAATGAGCAGTTCTTC.

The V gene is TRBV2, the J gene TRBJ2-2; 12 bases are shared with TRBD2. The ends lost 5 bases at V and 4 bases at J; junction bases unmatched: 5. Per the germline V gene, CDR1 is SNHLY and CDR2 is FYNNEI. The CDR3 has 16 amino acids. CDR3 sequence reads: CASSLTSGRSTGELFF. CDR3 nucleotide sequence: TGTGCCAGCAGTCTGACTAGCGGGAGAAGCACCGGGGAGCTGTTTTTT.

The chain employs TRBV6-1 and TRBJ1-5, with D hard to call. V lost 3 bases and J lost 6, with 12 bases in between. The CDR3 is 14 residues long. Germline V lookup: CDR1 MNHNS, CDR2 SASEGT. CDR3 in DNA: TGTGCCAGCAGTGAGAGCCCCACCACTCAGCCCCAGCATTTT. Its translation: CASSESPTTQPQHF.

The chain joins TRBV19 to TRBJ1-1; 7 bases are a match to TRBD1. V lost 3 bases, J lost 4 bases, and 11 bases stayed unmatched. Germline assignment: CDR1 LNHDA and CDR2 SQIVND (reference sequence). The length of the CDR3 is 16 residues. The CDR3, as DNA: TGTGCCAGTAGTATCAATACAGGGGAAATAAGCACTGAAGCTTTCTTT. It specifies CASSINTGEISTEAFF.